This record concerns one T cell receptor beta chain sequence. No antigen is known for it. This sample is part of a study of Ad26.COV2.S vaccination and SARS-CoV-2 variants. The method was immunoSEQ multiplex PCR; TCRdb's version includes in-frame clones alone and lacks a portion of them. The repertoire holds 300,000 to 450,000 clones, about 91% seen once, with around 4.2% in the top ten. The germline V gene has CDR1 SQVTM and CDR2 ANQGSEA. Germline trimming cut 4 bases from V and 5 bases from J; bases unmatched to any gene: 6. The CDR3 consists of 13 residues. Overall study results and limits: After vaccination, substantial breadth of spike-specific CD8+ and CD4+ responses was reported.

The chain employs TRBV29-1 and TRBJ2-5; 8 nucleotides line up with TRBD2. This receptor was taken from a human donor who had recovered from COVID-19. The sequencing used peripheral blood, collected after recovery from COVID-19. The CDR3 here is CSVVRGAGETQYF. The CDR3 DNA reads as TGCAGCGTTGTGCGGGGGGCCGGCGAGACCCAGTACTTC.